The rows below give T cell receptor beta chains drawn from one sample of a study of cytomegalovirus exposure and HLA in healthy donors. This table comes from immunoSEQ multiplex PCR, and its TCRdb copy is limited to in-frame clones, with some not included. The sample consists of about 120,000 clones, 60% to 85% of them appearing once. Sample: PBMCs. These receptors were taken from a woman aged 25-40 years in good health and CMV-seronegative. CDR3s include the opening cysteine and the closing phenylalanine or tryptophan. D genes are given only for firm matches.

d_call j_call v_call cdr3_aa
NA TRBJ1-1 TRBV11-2 CASSSQTGNTEAFF
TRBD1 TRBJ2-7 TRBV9 CASSETGGSYEQYF
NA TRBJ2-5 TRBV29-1 CSVGRGAGQETQYF
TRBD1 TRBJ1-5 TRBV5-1 CASSLGTGKQPQHF
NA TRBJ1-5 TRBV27 CASGPDSSNQPQHF
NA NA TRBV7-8 CASLPTPAIGTYEQYF
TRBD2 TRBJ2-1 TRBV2 CASSGGGRGPNYNEQFF
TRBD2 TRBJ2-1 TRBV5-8 CASTLAGAGNEQFF
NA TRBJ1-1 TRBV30 CAWSIGGATEAFF
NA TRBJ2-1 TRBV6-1 CASSEAVSSYNEQFF
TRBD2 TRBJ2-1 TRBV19 CASTLSGSSYNEQFF
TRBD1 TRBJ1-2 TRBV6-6 CASSDRGRNGYTF
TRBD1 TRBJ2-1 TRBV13 CASSYGQGSGHEQFF
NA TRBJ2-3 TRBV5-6 CASSSREGTDTQYF
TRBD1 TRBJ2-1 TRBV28 CASSLFGQGALRSYNEQFF
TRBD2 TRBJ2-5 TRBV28 CARRKTAGGTRETQYF
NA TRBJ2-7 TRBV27 CASSLDSSYEQYF
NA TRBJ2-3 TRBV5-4 CASQENTDTQYF
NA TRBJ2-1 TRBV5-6 CASSFSGSDYNEQFF
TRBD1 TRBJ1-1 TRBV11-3 CASSPGGLGTEAFF
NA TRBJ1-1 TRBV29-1 CSVGGGGANTEAFF
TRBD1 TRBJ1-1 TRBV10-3 CAIRRGAGQPEAFF
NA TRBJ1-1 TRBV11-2 CASSLPYTEAFF
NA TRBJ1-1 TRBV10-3 CAARSNTEAFF
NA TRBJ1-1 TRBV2 CASSETVRFNTEAFF
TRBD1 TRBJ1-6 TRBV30 CAWSGGQGPNSPLHF
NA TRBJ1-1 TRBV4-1 CASSQFSTANTEAFF
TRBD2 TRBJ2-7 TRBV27 CASSFSSGRYEQYF
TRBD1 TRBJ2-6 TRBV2 CASSDLILQGRSSGANVLTF
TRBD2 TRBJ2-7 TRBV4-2 CASSQESTSAANEQYF
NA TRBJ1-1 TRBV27 CASRRGGMNTEAFF
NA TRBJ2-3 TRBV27 CASSPSTDTQYF
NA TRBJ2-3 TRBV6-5 CASSSTDTQYF
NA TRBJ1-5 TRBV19 CASSTGNQPQHF
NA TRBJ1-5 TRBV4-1 CASSQDRTDHKPQHF
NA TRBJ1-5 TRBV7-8 CASSLEPGDQPQHF
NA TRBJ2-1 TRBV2 CASTAGPFSNEQFF
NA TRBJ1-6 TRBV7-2 CASSFPGNSPLHF
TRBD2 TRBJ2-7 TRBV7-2 CASGDYYEQYF
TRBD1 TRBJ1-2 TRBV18 CASSPPGQGVYTF
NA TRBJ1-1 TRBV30 CAWRDYTSEAFF
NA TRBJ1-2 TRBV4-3 CASSQEQTLNYGYTF
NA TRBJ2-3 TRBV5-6 CASSPVGLGNTDTQYF
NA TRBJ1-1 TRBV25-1 CASNNLQAEAFF
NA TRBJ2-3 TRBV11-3 CASSLYGRNTDTQYF
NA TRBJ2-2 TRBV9 CASSVVGVTGELFF
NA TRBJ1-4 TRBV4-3 CASSQDAGGGEKLFF
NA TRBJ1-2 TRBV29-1 CSVVEGGGEHLGDGYTF
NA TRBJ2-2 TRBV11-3 CASSLGRGTGELFF
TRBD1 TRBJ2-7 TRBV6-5 CASSYQRSTGVYEQYF
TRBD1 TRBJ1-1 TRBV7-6 CASSRGQGARTEAFF
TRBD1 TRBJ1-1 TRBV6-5 CASSPWTGLNTEAFF
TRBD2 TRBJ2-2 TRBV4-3 CASSREVLADSNTGELFF
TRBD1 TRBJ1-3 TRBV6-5 CASSFPDRGTGNTIYF
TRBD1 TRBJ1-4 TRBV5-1 CASSWKGANEKLFF
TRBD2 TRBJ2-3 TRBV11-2 CASSLAGGRDTQYF
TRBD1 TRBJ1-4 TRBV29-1 CSGADGTGDEKLFF
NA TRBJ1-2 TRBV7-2 CASSLAQGGNYGYTF